This entry lists 31 T cell receptor beta chains sequenced from one sample in a study of OX40 agonist ivuxolimab in advanced cancers. Some clones are missing from TCRdb's copy, which holds only in-frame ones; the method was immunoSEQ multiplex PCR. The sample consists of some 81,000 clones, approximately 85% of them appearing once. The sequenced sample was CD4+ or CD8+ T cells sorted from blood, obtained in a trial of the OX40 agonist ivuxolimab. All receptors come from an adult with an advanced solid tumor such as melanoma, head and neck, liver or kidney cancer.

The chain's CDR3 is CASRLETGNTGELFF. Written as DNA, the CDR3 is TGTGCCAGCAGACTAGAGACAGGCAACACCGGGGAGCTGTTTTTT. This sequence joins TRBV6-1 and TRBJ2-2, with D possibly matching TRBD1 (6 bases). From germline, CDR1 is MNHNS and CDR2 SASEGT. The V end was cut by 6 bases, the J end by 2 bases, with 13 bases between. The CDR3 runs 15 residues.

This rearrangement joins TRBV15 to TRBJ2-5, with D perhaps matching TRBD2 (6 bases). The V end was cut by 11 bases, the J end by 4 bases, with 17 bases between. The CDR3 length is 13 residues. CDR1 LNHNV and CDR2 YYDKDF come from the germline V gene (reference sequence). The DNA of the CDR3 is TGTGCCGTAAATAACGGGGGAAGAGAGACCCAGTACTTC. It specifies CAVNNGGRETQYF.

The chain recombines TRBV6-1 with TRBJ1-1, with no clear D. CDR3 size: 15 residues. V lost 7 bases, J lost 4 bases, and 19 bases lay in between. CDR1 is MNHNS and CDR2 is SASEGT in the germline V gene. In DNA form, the CDR3 reads TGTGCCAGCACGGATCCATGGGAGGATATCACTGAAGCTTTCTTT. As protein: CASTDPWEDITEAFF.

V gene TRBV6-6 combines with J gene TRBJ2-5; D might be TRBD1 (6 bases). Germline V CDR1 and CDR2: MNHNY, SVGAGI (reference sequence). The CDR3 length is 15 residues. Trimming cost V 0 bases and J 5 bases, with 13 bases left between them. The CDR3 spells CASSYSSRGRETQYF. CDR3 nucleotides: TGTGCCAGCAGTTACTCATCCAGGGGACGGGAGACCCAGTACTTC.

This clone was picked up a small number of times. J is TRBJ2-7 and V is TRBV6-5, with D uncertain. From germline, CDR1 is MNHEY and CDR2 SVGAGI. CDR3 length equals 11 residues. V lost 4 bases to trimming and J lost 5 bases, with 6 bases between them. The CDR3 nucleotides read TGTGCCAGCAGTTCCCGCCACGAGCAGTACTTC. Translated, it gives CASSSRHEQYF.

CDR3 DNA: TGCAGCGTCCAAGCTGGAAACACCATATATTTT. It codes for CSVQAGNTIYF. V and J are TRBV29-1 and TRBJ1-3, with no clear D. There are 11 residues in the CDR3. The germline gives CDR1 SQVTM, CDR2 ANQGSEA. V was trimmed by 6 bases and J by 2 bases, leaving 5 bases between them.

This chain uses TRBV18 with TRBJ2-7; 8 nucleotides agree with TRBD2. Trimming cost V 3 bases and J 2 bases; bases outside gene matches: 9. The CDR3 contains 16 residues. Germline V CDR1 and CDR2: KGHSH, LQKENI. CDR3 nucleotides: TGTGCCAGCTCACCTTTGACTAGCGCCGCGGCCTACGAGCAGTACTTC. It encodes CASSPLTSAAAYEQYF.

The chain carries TRBV11-2 and TRBJ1-1; 7 bases line up with TRBD1. V was pared by 7 bases and J by 1 base, with 15 bases of the junction left unmatched. The germline CDR1 and CDR2 sequences are SGHAT and FQNNGV. This CDR3 spans 17 amino acids. The CDR3 spells CASTASGRGFRNTEAFF. In DNA form, the CDR3 reads TGTGCCAGCACCGCGTCGGGCAGGGGGTTTCGGAACACTGAAGCTTTCTTT.

The chain is built from TRBV9 and TRBJ2-1; TRBD2 agrees at 9 bases. The CDR3 has 18 amino acids. Germline values: CDR1 SGDLS, CDR2 YYNGEE. Unmatched junction bases numbered 13, after V lost 3 bases and J lost 3 bases. CDR3 sequence: CASSEPRFGGGDYNEQFF. CDR3 coding DNA: TGTGCCAGCAGCGAGCCCCGTTTCGGCGGGGGGGACTACAATGAGCAGTTCTTC.

This sequence joins TRBV10-3 and TRBJ1-5, with no clear D. CDR1 and CDR2 from the germline V gene are ENHRY and SYGVKD. V was trimmed by 2 bases and J by 4 bases, leaving 12 bases between them. CDR3 length: 15 amino acids. CDR3 loop: CAISEAGEINQPQHF. In nucleotides, the CDR3 is TGTGCCATCAGTGAGGCAGGAGAAATTAATCAGCCCCAGCATTTT.

This rearrangement joins TRBV11-2 to TRBJ1-2; D ambiguous. V was cut by 0 bases and J by 5 bases, with 19 bases left in between. Per germline, CDR1 SGHAT and CDR2 FQNNGV. CDR3 length equals 17 residues. The CDR3 region has the DNA TGTGCCAGCAGCTTAGAATTTGGTAGGCAGAGTATTTATGGCTACACCTTC. Translating gives CASSLEFGRQSIYGYTF.

V usage is TRBV7-2 and J usage is TRBJ1-6; D not certain. The CDR3 spans 14 residues. The V and J ends lost 5 bases and 11 bases respectively, with 16 bases between them. The V gene's germline CDR1 is SGHTA and CDR2 FQGNSA. CDR3 loop: CASSPLAGETPLHF. In DNA form, the CDR3 reads TGTGCCAGCAGCCCTCTGGCCGGGGAGACACCCCTCCACTTT.

The chain couples TRBV9 to TRBJ2-5; 8 nucleotides match TRBD2. Germline CDR1 SGDLS, CDR2 YYNGEE. V shed 0 bases and J 0 bases; nucleotides not matched to a gene: 4. The CDR3 sequence is 16 residues long. CDR3 DNA: TGTGCCAGCAGCGTAGGGCCAGCGGGGGACCAAGAGACCCAGTACTTC. It translates to CASSVGPAGDQETQYF.

The genes are TRBV7-2 and TRBJ2-7; the D is unclear. Trimming pared 5 bases from V and 5 bases from J, leaving 10 bases between. Germline V gene sequence: CDR1 SGHTA, CDR2 FQGNSA. The CDR3 totals 12 residues. CDR3 residues: CASSPRTHEQYF. Here the CDR3 DNA reads TGTGCCAGCAGCCCTCGGACCCACGAGCAGTACTTC.

The J gene is TRBJ2-1, the V gene TRBV4-2, with 14 bases identical to TRBD2. With 0 bases clipped from V and 3 bases from J, the junction kept 10 bases outside the gene matches. This CDR3 comprises 20 residues. CDR1 LGHNA and CDR2 YNFKEQ come from the germline V gene. The CDR3 sequence: CASSQEGPGTSGGRYNEQFF. In DNA form, the CDR3 reads TGTGCCAGCAGCCAAGAGGGCCCTGGGACTAGCGGGGGACGCTACAATGAGCAGTTCTTC.

The chain employs TRBV7-6 and TRBJ2-6; the match to TRBD1 covers 7 bases. Germline V gene sequence: CDR1 SGHVS, CDR2 FNYEAQ. With V trimmed by 3 bases and J by 3 bases, 11 bases remained unmatched. The CDR3 is made up of 18 amino acids. DNA of the CDR3: TGTGCCAGCAGCTTTGCGGCGACAGGGATAATTGGGGCCAACGTCCTGACTTTC. Translated, it gives CASSFAATGIIGANVLTF.

The chain joins TRBV7-9 to TRBJ2-5, with 7 bases fitting TRBD2. The V segment lost 2 bases and the J segment 9 bases; nucleotides outside the gene matches: 9. Germline CDR1 SEHNR, CDR2 FQNEAQ (reference sequence). CDR3 length: 14 residues. CDR3 sequence: CASSLPGTIGPQYF. For the CDR3, the DNA is TGTGCCAGCAGCTTACCCGGGACTATCGGACCCCAGTACTTC.

V and J are TRBV7-3 and TRBJ1-2; D is uncertain. Trimming removed 6 bases from V and 8 bases from J, with 19 bases in between. Germline CDR1 and CDR2: SGHTA and FQGTGA. The CDR3 length is 14 residues. The CDR3 loop is CASSSDKGGNGYTF. In DNA, the CDR3 is TGTGCCAGCAGTTCCGACAAGGGAGGGAACGGCTACACCTTC.

The genes are TRBV5-1 and TRBJ2-1; 11 positions agree with TRBD1. CDR3 length equals 14 residues. The ends lost 7 bases at V and 6 bases at J; junction bases unmatched: 6. The germline CDR1 and CDR2 sequences are SGHRS and YFSETQ. The chain's CDR3 is CASQPGQGGNEQFF. DNA of the CDR3: TGCGCCAGCCAACCGGGACAGGGGGGCAATGAGCAGTTCTTC.

The chain joins TRBV19 to TRBJ1-2, with a weak D call TRBD1 (5 bases). The V end lost 6 bases, the J end lost 9 bases, and 14 bases lay between the germline ends. The CDR3 length is 12 residues. Germline lookup yields CDR1 LNHDA and CDR2 SQIVND (reference sequence). CDR3 protein: CASRPNQGSYTF. CDR3 nucleotides: TGTGCCAGTAGGCCGAATCAGGGAAGCTACACCTTC.

V is TRBV5-1 and J is TRBJ2-5; no clear D gene. Germline CDR1 and CDR2: SGHRS and YFSETQ. Trimming cost V 0 bases and J 5 bases, with 11 bases left between them. The CDR3 extends over 14 amino acids. The CDR3 DNA sequence: TGCGCCAGCAGCTTGGCGGCAGGCCCCGAGACCCAGTACTTC. This encodes CASSLAAGPETQYF.

V is TRBV5-1 and J is TRBJ2-3; 9 bases line up with TRBD2. CDR1 and CDR2 (germline): SGHRS, YFSETQ. After removal of 1 base from V and 2 bases from J, the junction contained 2 bases not matched to a gene. CDR3 size: 15 residues. The CDR3 reads CASSLQRGDTDTQYF. The CDR3 DNA reads TGCGCCAGCAGCTTGCAGCGGGGGGACACAGATACGCAGTATTTT.

The genes are TRBV19 and TRBJ1-5, with D possibly TRBD1 on 6 matching bases. There are 14 residues in the CDR3. V gave up 7 bases and J gave up 4 bases, with 14 bases separating them. Looked up from germline, CDR1 is LNHDA and CDR2 is SQIVND (reference sequence). The CDR3 loop is CASKVGGGNQPQHF. CDR3 DNA sequence: TGTGCCAGTAAGGTTGGAGGGGGAAATCAGCCCCAGCATTTT.

The chain links TRBV30 to TRBJ1-6; 8 bases agree with TRBD1. CDR1 GTSNPN and CDR2 SVGIG come from the germline V gene (reference sequence). The junction had 3 bases not matched to a gene; V was cut back by 2 bases and J by 6 bases. This CDR3 is built from 14 residues. The CDR3 DNA reads TGTGCCTGGAGTATGGGACAGGTTAATTCACCCCTCCACTTT. Protein product: CAWSMGQVNSPLHF.

V is TRBV7-9 and J is TRBJ1-3; the match to TRBD1 covers 9 bases. Looked up from germline, CDR1 is SEHNR and CDR2 is FQNEAQ (reference sequence). J lost 4 bases, V lost 5 bases, and 3 bases had no gene match. The CDR3 is 14 amino acids. CDR3 DNA: TGTGCCAGCAGCCACAGGGGGCAAGGAAACACCATATATTTT. Amino acids: CASSHRGQGNTIYF.

This chain uses TRBV5-1 with TRBJ2-2; TRBD2 matches at 7 bases. This CDR3 comprises 14 residues. In germline, CDR1 is SGHRS, CDR2 YFSETQ. The V gene end was trimmed by 0 bases and the J gene end by 7 bases; junction bases not matched to a gene: 3. The chain's CDR3 is CASSLGLAGGELFF. CDR3 bases: TGCGCCAGCAGCTTGGGACTAGCAGGCGGGGAGCTGTTTTTT.

This clone was recorded a few times. The chain combines TRBV6-1 with TRBJ2-3; D tentatively reads TRBD1 or TRBD2 (6 bases each). Germline CDR1 reads MNHNS; CDR2 reads SASEGT. CDR3 length: 16 residues. Trimming stripped 2 bases from V and 4 bases from J, with 16 bases between. CDR3 bases: TGTGCCAGCAGTGAAAGGGGGGCAGTATCCCCAGATACGCAGTATTTT. It encodes CASSERGAVSPDTQYF.

The V gene is TRBV30, the J gene TRBJ1-3; D unclear. This CDR3 has 12 residues. CDR1 and CDR2 (germline): GTSNPN, SVGIG (reference sequence). The V gene lost 3 bases and the J gene lost 0 bases, with 3 bases spanning the gap. The CDR3 region has the DNA TGTGCCTGGAGGAGCTCTGGAAACACCATATATTTT. Its protein product is CAWRSSGNTIYF.

The V call is TRBV27, the J call TRBJ1-5; D is undetermined. The ends were cut back, 3 bases at V and 1 base at J, with 7 bases in the middle. This CDR3 has 14 residues. The germline CDR1 and CDR2 sequences are MNHEY and SMNVEV (reference sequence). CDR3 bases: TGTGCCAGCAGTTTCTCAGGCAGCAATCAGCCCCAGCATTTT. This encodes CASSFSGSNQPQHF.

The J gene is TRBJ2-3, the V gene TRBV7-3, with 8 bases identical to TRBD1. The CDR3 spans 15 residues. Germline CDR1 SGHTA, CDR2 FQGTGA. The V gene end was trimmed by 0 bases and the J gene end by 6 bases; junction bases not matched to a gene: 5. CDR3 coding DNA: TGTGCCAGCAGCTTAACCGGACAGGGCCAGGATACGCAGTATTTT. It is translated as CASSLTGQGQDTQYF.

V is TRBV5-1 and J is TRBJ2-2, with 10 nucleotides matching TRBD2. The CDR3 runs 15 residues. The V gene's germline CDR1 is SGHRS and CDR2 YFSETQ. V gave up 1 base and J gave up 3 bases; unmatched junction bases: 0. CDR3 bases: TGCGCCAGCAGCTTGACTAGCGGGGACACCGGGGAGCTGTTTTTT. It translates to CASSLTSGDTGELFF.